This T cell receptor (beta chain) was sequenced for a study of T cell changes during pregnancy in multiple sclerosis. The method was immunoSEQ multiplex PCR; TCRdb's version includes in-frame clones alone and lacks a portion of them. The sample shows under 95,000 clones, approximately 92% of them seen only once. CDR1 is SGHVS, CDR2 FQNEAQ, per germline. The CDR3 has 15 residues. V dropped 5 bases and J dropped 3; count of bases not matched to a gene: 9. The sequence came from a female donor with multiple sclerosis, enrolled in a pregnancy study. The source material was peripheral blood, sampled after pregnancy. This chain joins TRBV7-8 and TRBJ1-2; 7 positions match TRBD1. The CDR3 sequence is CASSLLWQGDYGYTF. In DNA, the CDR3 is TGTGCCAGCAGCCTACTATGGCAGGGGGACTATGGCTACACCTTC. Full variable domain (missing parts from reference TRBV7-8 and TRBJ1-2): GAGVSQSPRYKVAKRGQDVALRCDPISGHVSLFWYQQALGQGPEFLTYFQNEAQLDKSGLPSDRFFAERPEGSVSTLKIQRTQQEDSAVYLCASSLLWQGDYGYTFGSGTRLTVV.